The 3 T cell receptor beta chains given below trace back to one sample, sequenced in a study of Ad26.COV2.S vaccination and SARS-CoV-2 variants. Treatment reported: around 19 received Ad26.COV2.S at low or high dose, single or two shots; about 5 received placebo; per-sample allocation not given. Collection of samples fell on day 63 after the first vaccine or placebo injection. Method: immunoSEQ multiplex PCR; TCRdb's copy keeps in-frame clones and lacks some. The table records 350,000 to 450,000 clones, about 83% of them present only once. The starting material was peripheral blood, obtained in a trial of Ad26.COV2.S vaccine versus placebo. All receptors derive from a person between 18 and 60 years old who received the Ad26.COV2.S COVID-19 vaccine or a placebo.

The rearrangement links TRBV14 to TRBJ2-7; D may be TRBD2 (5 bases). The CDR3 runs to 15 residues. V was pared by 5 bases and J by 2 bases, with 16 bases between. CDR1 SGHDN and CDR2 FVKESK come from the germline V gene. The CDR3 nucleotides are TGTGCCAGCAGCTTGCGGGCCTCCCCCACCTACGAGCAGTACTTC. Encoded protein: CASSLRASPTYEQYF. The full variable domain, completed using reference TRBV14 and TRBJ2-7, is EAGVTQFPSHSVIEKGQTVTLRCDPISGHDNLYWYRRVMGKEIKFLLHFVKESKQDESGMPNNRFLAERTGGTYSTLKVQPAELEDSGVYFCASSLRASPTYEQYFGPGTRLTVT.

The chain recombines TRBV15 with TRBJ2-1, with 10 bases aligning to TRBD2. Germline CDR1 LNHNV, CDR2 YYDKDF (reference sequence). V trimming: 3 bases; J trimming: 5 bases; junction bases outside the gene matches: 10. The CDR3 length is 17 residues. The CDR3 bases are TGTGCCACCAGCAGTCCACTCCTAGCGGGAGCCGACAATGAGCAGTTCTTC. This translates into CATSSPLLAGADNEQFF.

V and J are TRBV9 and TRBJ2-7; 7 bases map to TRBD1. Germline V gene lookup returns CDR1 SGDLS and CDR2 YYNGEE. The V segment lost 3 bases and the J segment 3 bases; nucleotides outside the gene matches: 6. The CDR3 loop spans 14 amino acids. DNA of the CDR3: TGTGCCAGCAGCGCCGGGACAGACAGCTACGAGCAGTACTTC. It encodes CASSAGTDSYEQYF. Using reference TRBV9 and TRBJ2-7 for the parts outside the CDR3, the full variable domain is DSGVTQTPKHLITATGQRVTLRCSPRSGDLSVYWYQQSLDQGLQFLIQYYNGEERAKGNILERFSAQQFPDLHSELNLSSLELGDSALYFCASSAGTDSYEQYFGPGTRLTVT.